This TCR beta chain was recovered during a study of blood T cell repertoires in COVID-19. Sequenced by immunoSEQ multiplex PCR; TCRdb stores in-frame clones only, minus some. The sample has 95,000 to 150,000 clones, more than 60% seen once. Per germline, CDR1 SGHRS and CDR2 YFSETQ. CDR3 size: 14 residues. The V end lost 0 bases, the J end lost 2 bases, and 8 bases lay between the germline ends. The chain couples TRBV5-1 to TRBJ2-5; TRBD1 might be the D (6 bases). The TCR comes from a man between 65 and 79 years old with acute or convalescent COVID-19. Sequenced: peripheral blood. CDR3 nucleotides: TGCGCCAGCAGCTTGGTAGGACAGCAAGAGACCCAGTACTTC. Protein product: CASSLVGQQETQYF.